These 9 T cell receptor beta chains were all obtained from the same sample, sequenced in a study of T cell repertoires in cytomegalovirus infection. TCRdb reanalysed the reads using MiXCR and keeps one entry per CDR3 protein. The profile covers roughly 920,000 distinct CDR3 sequences, with around 30% appearing a single time and roughly 13% taken by the ten largest. These receptors are not linked to any known antigen. The sequenced sample was cultured CD8+ T cells from PBMCs, obtained from culture after CMV antigen stimulation. These receptors came from a human donor in good health (CMV status not recorded). Some clones in this sample may be carry-over from other donors' samples.

This clonotype showed up just a few times. V gene TRBV7-2 combines with J gene TRBJ1-3; 7 positions agree with TRBD1. Germline CDR1 reads SGHTA; CDR2 reads FQGNSA. This CDR3 comprises 15 residues. Trimming cost V 5 bases and J 4 bases; bases outside gene matches: 8. In DNA, the CDR3 is TGTGCCAGCAGCACAAGGGGGCCCCTCGGAAACACCATATATTTT. Translating it yields CASSTRGPLGNTIYF.

This chain links TRBV5-1 with TRBJ1-1, with no clear D. This CDR3 comprises 15 residues. Trimming removed 1 base at V and 1 base at J, with 11 bases between. CDR1 is SGHRS and CDR2 is YFSETQ in the germline V gene. The CDR3 DNA reads as TGCGCCAGCAGCTTGATGGTCGGGGAGAACACTGAAGCTTTCTTT. This sequence encodes CASSLMVGENTEAFF.

This clonotype was recorded a few times. The rearrangement links TRBV12-3 or TRBV12-4 to TRBJ1-3; no clear D. V lost 3 bases and J lost 2, with 5 bases in between. This CDR3 is 13 amino acids long. The CDR3 reads CASSLKAGNTIYF. The CDR3 nucleotides are TGTGCCAGCAGTTTGAAAGCTGGAAACACCATATATTTT.

This clonotype was observed a handful of times. The rearrangement links TRBV14 to TRBJ2-7; D uncertain. Germline-derived CDR1 and CDR2 are SGHDN and FVKESK. CDR3 length equals 13 residues. The V end lost 0 bases, the J end lost 2 bases, and 5 bases lay between the germline ends. CDR3 nucleotides: TGTGCCAGCAGCCAAGATGAGACCTACGAGCAGTACTTC. This translates into CASSQDETYEQYF.

This clonotype turned up a few times. The chain joins TRBV11-2 to TRBJ2-6; perhaps D is TRBD1 or TRBD2 (6 bases each). V was pared by 0 bases and J by 2 bases, with 14 bases between. CDR1 is SGHAT, CDR2 FQNNGV, per germline. The CDR3 runs 18 residues. CDR3 protein: CASSLDLWGAAGANVLTF. The CDR3 DNA sequence: TGTGCCAGCAGCTTAGATCTTTGGGGGGCGGCTGGGGCCAACGTCCTGACTTTC.

Only a few counts were recorded for this clonotype. J is TRBJ2-3 and V is TRBV12-3 or TRBV12-4; D is perhaps TRBD2 (5 bases). V was shortened by 9 bases and J by 0 bases, with 10 bases between the two germline ends. The CDR3 is made up of 13 amino acids. CDR3 coding DNA: TGTGCCAGTGGACGGACTAGCACAGATACGCAGTATTTT. Translated: CASGRTSTDTQYF.

The sample holds a few counts of this clonotype. J is TRBJ1-1 and V is TRBV6-8, with D uncertain. CDR1 and CDR2 from the germline V gene are MNHGY and SAAAGT. The V and J ends lost 8 bases and 0 bases respectively, with 10 bases between them. The CDR3 contains 13 residues. CDR3: CASAIGVNTEAFF. As DNA, the CDR3 is TGTGCCAGCGCTATTGGGGTGAACACTGAAGCTTTCTTT.

The J gene is TRBJ2-2, the V gene TRBV19; 8 bases match TRBD2. The CDR3 consists of 17 residues. Per germline, CDR1 LNHDA and CDR2 SQIVND (reference sequence). V was clipped by 5 bases and J by 6 bases; unmatched bases: 14. CDR3 region: CASSSKLAVPLAGELFF. CDR3 coding DNA: TGTGCCAGTAGTTCGAAACTAGCGGTCCCCCTGGCCGGGGAGCTGTTTTTT.

This chain uses TRBV25-1 with TRBJ1-5, with a possible D match to TRBD1 (5 bases). CDR3 size: 17 residues. In germline, CDR1 is MGHDK, CDR2 SYGVNS. V lost 1 base, J lost 3 bases, and 16 bases lay in between. This CDR3 is CASSESQAGEVNQPQHF. CDR3 DNA sequence: TGTGCCAGCAGTGAATCACAAGCGGGGGAGGTCAATCAGCCCCAGCATTTT.